The entry that follows covers one T cell receptor (beta chain) sequence. The data stem from a study of blood T cell repertoires in COVID-19. The overall study: Acute-phase and convalescent COVID-19 samples originated in the United States, Italy and Spain. Nucleic acid was either cDNA or gDNA, and it came from T cells, B-cell-depleted T cells, or PBMCs.

Generated by immunoSEQ multiplex PCR, the TCRdb table keeps only in-frame clones and is missing some. This sample has about 300,000 clones, with around 87% found just once. CDR1 is SGHTA, CDR2 FQGNSA, per germline. Deletions cut 4 bases from V and 5 bases from J, with 14 bases between. This CDR3 comprises 15 residues. The specimen was peripheral blood. This clonotype was obtained from an older man with acute or convalescent COVID-19. The V gene is TRBV7-2, the J gene TRBJ1-4, with D possibly being TRBD1 (6 bases). The CDR3 protein is CASSSGGQLNEKLFF. CDR3 coding DNA: TGTGCCAGCAGCTCAGGAGGACAGCTGAATGAAAAACTGTTTTTT.